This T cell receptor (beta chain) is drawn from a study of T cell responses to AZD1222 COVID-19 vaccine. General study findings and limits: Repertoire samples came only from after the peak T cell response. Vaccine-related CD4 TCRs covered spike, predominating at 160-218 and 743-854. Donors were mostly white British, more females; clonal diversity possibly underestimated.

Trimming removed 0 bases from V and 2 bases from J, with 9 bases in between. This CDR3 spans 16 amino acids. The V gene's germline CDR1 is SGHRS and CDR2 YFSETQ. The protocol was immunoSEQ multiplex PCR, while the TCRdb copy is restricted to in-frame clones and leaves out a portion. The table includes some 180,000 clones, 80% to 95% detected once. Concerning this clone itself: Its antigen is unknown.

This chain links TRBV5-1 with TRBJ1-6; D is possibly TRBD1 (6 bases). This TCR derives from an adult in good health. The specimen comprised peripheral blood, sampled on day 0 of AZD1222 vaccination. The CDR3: CASSLAEGAYNSPLHF. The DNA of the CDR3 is TGCGCCAGCAGCTTGGCCGAGGGGGCCTATAATTCACCCCTCCACTTT.